The TCR beta chain under discussion was sequenced for a study of human T cells and chemical hapten exposure. For the study at large: Patients got weekly scalp diphenylcyclopropenone doses over the approximately 24-week study. Study observations and caveats: The study found that DPC sensitization did not change TCRs above 1 in 1000 frequency.

This clonotype was seen many times. Antigen: not known. Germline V gene data show CDR1 as MNHEY and CDR2 as SMNVEV (reference sequence). The CDR3 length is 17 residues. V lost 2 bases and J 4 bases, leaving 17 bases between the germline ends. TCRdb processed the RACE reads anew with MiXCR; each CDR3 protein has one entry. There are 50,000 to 70,000 distinct CDR3 sequences in the sample; roughly 12% occur only once, and roughly 2.4% lies in the top ten. The time point: patch test 3, about 24 weeks after DPC sensitization. Documented treatment: therapeutic diphenylcyclopropenone sensitization with weekly scalp DPC. It was unfractionated whole blood from which total RNA was extracted.

Sequenced here: whole blood, sampled in connection with sensitization to the hapten diphenylcyclopropenone (DPC). The receptor's source is a man aged 30 to 45 with alopecia areata. Some clones in this sample may be carry-over from other donors' samples. V usage is TRBV27 and J usage is TRBJ1-4, with D unresolved. The CDR3 reads CASSLDGGVWRNEKLFF. The CDR3 DNA is TGTGCCAGCAGTTTAGATGGCGGGGTATGGCGTAATGAAAAACTGTTTTTT.